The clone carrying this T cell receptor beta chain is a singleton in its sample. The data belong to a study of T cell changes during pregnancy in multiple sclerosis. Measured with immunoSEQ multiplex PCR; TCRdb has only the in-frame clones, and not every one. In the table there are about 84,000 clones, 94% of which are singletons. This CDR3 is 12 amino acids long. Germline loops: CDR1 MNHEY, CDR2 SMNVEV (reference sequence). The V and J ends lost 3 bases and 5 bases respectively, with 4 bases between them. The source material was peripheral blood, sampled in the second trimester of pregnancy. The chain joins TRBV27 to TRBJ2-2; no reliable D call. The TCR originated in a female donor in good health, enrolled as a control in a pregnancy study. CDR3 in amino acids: CASSFRTGELFF. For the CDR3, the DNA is TGTGCCAGCAGTTTTCGTACCGGGGAGCTGTTTTTT.